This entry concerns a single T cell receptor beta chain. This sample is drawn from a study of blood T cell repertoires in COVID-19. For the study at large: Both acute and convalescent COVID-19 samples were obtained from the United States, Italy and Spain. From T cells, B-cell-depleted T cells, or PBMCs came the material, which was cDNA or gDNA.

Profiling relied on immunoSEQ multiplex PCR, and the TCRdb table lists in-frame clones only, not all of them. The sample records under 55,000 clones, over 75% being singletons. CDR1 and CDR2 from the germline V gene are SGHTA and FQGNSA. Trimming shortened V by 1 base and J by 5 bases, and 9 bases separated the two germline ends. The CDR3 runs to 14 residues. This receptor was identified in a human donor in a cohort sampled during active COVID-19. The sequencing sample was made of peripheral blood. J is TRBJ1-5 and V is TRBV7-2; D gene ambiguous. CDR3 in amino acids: CASSLGEGYQPQHF. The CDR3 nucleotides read TGTGCCAGCAGCTTAGGAGAGGGATATCAGCCCCAGCATTTT.